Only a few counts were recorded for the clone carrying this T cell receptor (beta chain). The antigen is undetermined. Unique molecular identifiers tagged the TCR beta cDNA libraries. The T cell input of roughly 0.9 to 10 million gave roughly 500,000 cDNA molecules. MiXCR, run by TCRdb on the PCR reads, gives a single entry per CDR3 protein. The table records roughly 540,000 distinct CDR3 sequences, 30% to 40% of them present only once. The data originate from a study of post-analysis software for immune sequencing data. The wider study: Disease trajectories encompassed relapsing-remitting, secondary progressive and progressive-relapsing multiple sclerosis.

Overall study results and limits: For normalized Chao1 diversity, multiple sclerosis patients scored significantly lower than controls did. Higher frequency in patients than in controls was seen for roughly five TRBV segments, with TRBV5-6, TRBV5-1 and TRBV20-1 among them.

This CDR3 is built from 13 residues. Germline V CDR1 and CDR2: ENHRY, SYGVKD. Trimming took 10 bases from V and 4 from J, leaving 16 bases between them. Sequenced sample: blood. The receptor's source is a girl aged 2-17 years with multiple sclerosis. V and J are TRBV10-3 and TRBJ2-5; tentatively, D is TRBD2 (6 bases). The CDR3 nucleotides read TGTGCCACCCAACCTGGGGGGTCAGAGACCCAGTACTTC. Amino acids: CATQPGGSETQYF.